The next 24 T cell receptor beta chains were all read from a single sample in a study of cytomegalovirus exposure and HLA in healthy donors. In the PCR, 60 Vbeta and 13 Jbeta primers were used. This table comes from immunoSEQ multiplex PCR, and its TCRdb copy is limited to in-frame clones, with some not included. Of about 69,000 clones in the sample, about 73% are singletons; the top ten hold around 9.9%. The sample comprised PBMCs. The receptors were sampled from a woman in her 30s in good health and CMV-seronegative.

The chain carries TRBV27 and TRBJ1-5; D is possibly TRBD1 (6 bases). Trimming pared 3 bases from V and 3 bases from J, leaving 12 bases between. The germline V gene has CDR1 MNHEY and CDR2 SMNVEV (reference sequence). This CDR3 is 15 amino acids long. CDR3 sequence reads: CASSLRQAPNQPQHF. The CDR3 bases are TGTGCCAGCAGTTTGCGACAGGCCCCCAATCAGCCCCAGCATTTT.

The chain carries TRBV5-6 and TRBJ2-7; possibly TRBD1 for D (6 bases). The V end lost 4 bases, the J end lost 2 bases, and 13 bases lay between the germline ends. From germline, CDR1 is SGHDT and CDR2 YYEEEE. This CDR3 spans 14 amino acids. The CDR3, as DNA: TGTGCCAGCAGCAAAGCGGACAGTCCCTACGAGCAGTACTTC. This gives the protein CASSKADSPYEQYF.

The chain joins TRBV2 to TRBJ2-1; 9 positions agree with TRBD2. Germline V gives CDR1 SNHLY, CDR2 FYNNEI. The CDR3 loop spans 14 amino acids. Trimming removed 6 bases from V and 8 bases from J; junction bases left unmatched: 8. The CDR3 DNA reads as TGTGCCAGCAGGGCTAGCGGGGACAAGGATGAGCAGTTCTTC. Translation: CASRASGDKDEQFF. The whole variable domain, remainder taken from reference TRBV2 and TRBJ2-1, is EPEVTQTPSHQVTQMGQEVILRCVPISNHLYFYWYRQILGQKVEFLVSFYNNEISEKSEIFDDQFSVERPDGSNFTLKIRSTKLEDSAMYFCASRASGDKDEQFFGPGTRLTVL.

This chain uses TRBV5-4 with TRBJ1-1; D is undetermined. The V and J ends lost 0 bases and 4 bases respectively, with 7 bases between them. The CDR3 is 13 residues long. Per germline, CDR1 SGHNT and CDR2 YYREEE (reference sequence). CDR3: CASSLELPTEAFF. The CDR3 bases are TGTGCCAGCAGCTTGGAACTTCCCACTGAAGCTTTCTTT.

Concerning this clone itself: Germline is not matched at one junction end, which may reflect a read error. V is TRBV5-1 and J is TRBJ2-1, with D tentatively TRBD1 (9 bases). The germline gives CDR1 SGHRS, CDR2 YFSETQ. CDR3 length: 14 residues. The CDR3 bases are TGCGCCAGCAGCCTGGGACAGGGCCGCGGGGGGTGCCTCTTC. Amino acids: CASSLGQGRGGCLF.

This chain joins TRBV7-2 and TRBJ1-2, with a weak D call TRBD1 (5 bases). This CDR3 has 15 residues. Trimming removed 3 bases at V and 1 base at J, with 12 bases between. Germline V gene lookup returns CDR1 SGHTA and CDR2 FQGNSA. The CDR3 spells CASSFPDRSNYGYTF. Here the CDR3 DNA reads TGTGCCAGCAGCTTTCCCGACAGAAGTAACTATGGCTACACCTTC.

This clone was counted only a few times. The CDR3 nucleotides are TGTGCCAGCGGTCAGGGGGCTGGCAATCAGCCCCAGCATTTT. Translating gives CASGQGAGNQPQHF. This chain links TRBV6-1 with TRBJ1-5; 8 nucleotides line up with TRBD1. The ends lost 8 bases at V and 2 bases at J; junction bases unmatched: 5. The CDR3 has 14 residues. Germline loops: CDR1 MNHNS, CDR2 SASEGT.

V gene TRBV7-8 combines with J gene TRBJ1-1; possible D gene TRBD1, 5 bases. Germline CDR1 and CDR2: SGHVS and FQNEAQ. Trimming took 2 bases from V and 2 from J, leaving 15 bases between them. The CDR3 is 16 amino acids. The CDR3 sequence is CASSLFVRALNTEAFF. CDR3 coding DNA: TGTGCCAGCAGCTTATTCGTCAGGGCGTTAAACACTGAAGCTTTCTTT.

The rearrangement uses TRBV10-3 and TRBJ1-4; 7 bases line up with TRBD1. J lost 7 bases, V lost 1 base, and 6 bases had no gene match. This CDR3 spans 15 amino acids. The germline CDR1 and CDR2 sequences are ENHRY and SYGVKD. The CDR3 here is CAISELQGLGEKLFF. CDR3 sequence (DNA): TGTGCCATCAGTGAGTTACAGGGGCTAGGTGAAAAACTGTTTTTT.

This clone was counted between two and nine times. The V gene is TRBV5-1, the J gene TRBJ2-1; 7 bases line up with TRBD2. This CDR3 spans 16 amino acids. CDR1 and CDR2 (germline): SGHRS, YFSETQ. With 0 bases clipped from V and 8 bases from J, the junction kept 11 bases outside the gene matches. CDR3 coding DNA: TGCGCCAGCAGCTTGGCCGCGTCTAGCGGTTTCGATGAGCAGTTCTTC. It translates to CASSLAASSGFDEQFF.

The chain carries TRBV9 and TRBJ1-1; a possible D gene is TRBD1 (6 bases). Germline CDR1 SGDLS, CDR2 YYNGEE. Trimming took off 3 bases at V and 2 bases at J, with 17 bases between the two ends. The CDR3 sequence is 16 residues long. CDR3 nucleotide sequence: TGTGCCAGCAGCGACTCCGGGACACAACTCAACACTGAAGCTTTCTTT. It specifies CASSDSGTQLNTEAFF.

The sample holds one count of this clone. The chain links TRBV7-8 to TRBJ1-1; 7 bases agree with TRBD1. CDR3 size: 16 residues. V lost 4 bases and J lost 1; bases outside the gene matches: 9. Germline loops: CDR1 SGHVS, CDR2 FQNEAQ. The CDR3 reads CASSSPTGIRNTEAFF. In DNA form, the CDR3 reads TGTGCCAGCAGCTCTCCGACAGGGATAAGGAACACTGAAGCTTTCTTT.

The chain has TRBV27 and TRBJ2-1; possible D gene TRBD2, 6 bases. The ends were cut back, 4 bases at V and 4 bases at J, with 14 bases in the middle. This CDR3 spans 15 amino acids. CDR1 and CDR2 (germline): MNHEY, SMNVEV (reference sequence). CDR3 in DNA: TGTGCCAGCAGTTCGGAGGGGTCTTTATACAATGAGCAGTTCTTC. Its translation is CASSSEGSLYNEQFF.

The CDR3 sequence is CASSAPGWDEQYF. The DNA of the CDR3 is TGTGCCAGCAGCGCTCCCGGGTGGGACGAGCAGTACTTC. The chain links TRBV5-5 to TRBJ2-7; no definite D call. Trimming shortened V by 4 bases and J by 5 bases, and 13 bases separated the two germline ends. Germline V lookup: CDR1 SGHKS, CDR2 YYEKEE (reference sequence). CDR3 length: 13 residues.

This chain connects TRBV6-4 to TRBJ2-7; a weak D match, TRBD1 (5 bases). Trimming pared 5 bases from V and 2 bases from J, leaving 13 bases between. Germline V CDR1 and CDR2: MRHNA, SNTAGT. The CDR3 loop spans 14 amino acids. The CDR3, as DNA: TGTGCCAGCAGTAATACAGGTACCACCTACGAGCAGTACTTC. Translation: CASSNTGTTYEQYF.

The rearrangement uses TRBV7-9 and TRBJ1-5, with 7 positions matching TRBD1. The CDR3 has 14 residues. The V and J ends lost 5 bases and 3 bases, in that order; junction bases with no gene match: 4. The V gene's germline CDR1 is SEHNR and CDR2 FQNEAQ (reference sequence). Here the CDR3 reads CASSRQGLNQPQHF. CDR3 DNA sequence: TGTGCCAGCAGCCGACAGGGACTCAATCAGCCCCAGCATTTT.

This rearrangement joins TRBV7-6 to TRBJ2-5, with 9 bases matching TRBD2. From germline, CDR1 is SGHVS and CDR2 FNYEAQ. The V gene end was trimmed by 5 bases and the J gene end by 3 bases; junction bases not matched to a gene: 13. The CDR3 runs 17 residues. The CDR3 loop is CASSPPFGGGAEETQYF. CDR3 in DNA: TGTGCCAGCAGCCCGCCTTTTGGCGGGGGGGCTGAAGAGACCCAGTACTTC.

This clone has more than one count but fewer than ten. The CDR3 protein is CASSLSGVPNQPQHF. CDR3 bases: TGTGCCAGCAGCTTGAGCGGGGTCCCTAATCAGCCCCAGCATTTT. This chain connects TRBV5-6 to TRBJ1-5; unclear D gene. The CDR3 runs to 15 residues. Between the trimmed V and J ends, which lost 1 base and 4 bases, there was a span of 12 bases. Germline V CDR1 and CDR2: SGHDT, YYEEEE.

The J gene is TRBJ2-2, the V gene TRBV5-1; the match to TRBD1 covers 8 bases. This CDR3 spans 14 amino acids. J lost 7 bases, V lost 4 bases, and 6 bases had no gene match. Per the germline V gene, CDR1 is SGHRS and CDR2 is YFSETQ. The CDR3 DNA sequence: TGCGCCAGCAGCCAGGACAGGGTAGACGGGGAGCTGTTTTTT. Translation: CASSQDRVDGELFF.

The V call is TRBV9, the J call TRBJ1-5; D perhaps matches TRBD1 (5 bases). Germline V gives CDR1 SGDLS, CDR2 YYNGEE. The CDR3 consists of 14 residues. The V end was cut by 4 bases, the J end by 12 bases, with 20 bases between. The CDR3 nucleotides are TGTGCCAGCAGCAAACAAGACAGCCCCCAGATCCAGCATTTT. It translates to CASSKQDSPQIQHF.

Remarks on this clone: Here the CDR3 omits its conserved ending phenylalanine or tryptophan, so a read error is the likely source. The DNA is left out, because the CDR3 cannot be placed on it with certainty; the CDR3 is given as TCRdb lists it. The identical CDR3 is also encoded by other nucleotide sequences in the sample. V is TRBV2 and J is TRBJ1-1; TRBD1 is the table's D call, not checked against the DNA. The germline CDR1 and CDR2 sequences are SNHLY and FYNNEI. The CDR3 is made up of 14 amino acids, end residues included. This chain's CDR3 is CASKRTGDATEAFV.

V usage is TRBV11-1 and J usage is TRBJ1-5; TRBD1 agrees at 8 bases. The V gene end was trimmed by 6 bases and the J gene end by 10 bases; junction bases not matched to a gene: 8. In germline, CDR1 is SGHAT, CDR2 FQDESV (reference sequence). The CDR3 runs 13 residues. The CDR3 spells CASSQDRGRPQHF. The CDR3 coding sequence is TGTGCCAGCAGTCAAGACAGGGGTCGACCCCAGCATTTT.

The chain uses TRBV5-4 and TRBJ2-1; 11 nucleotides line up with TRBD2. J gave up 8 bases and V 2 bases, and 3 bases lay outside the gene matches. The CDR3 totals 14 residues. CDR1 and CDR2 from the germline V gene are SGHNT and YYREEE (reference sequence). The CDR3 nucleotides are TGTGCCAGCAGCTTTAGCGGGGGGGGCGATGAGCAGTTCTTC. Protein: CASSFSGGGDEQFF.

With regard to this clone: This may be a read error, as it is one base from a much larger clone. The CDR3 sequence: CASSPPADNQPQHF. The CDR3 DNA reads TGTGCCAGCAGCCCACCAGCGGACAATCAGCCCCAGCATTTT. The rearrangement uses TRBV9 and TRBJ1-5, with unresolved D. This CDR3 comprises 14 residues. V shed 4 bases and J shed 3 bases, with 11 bases lying between them. CDR1 and CDR2 from the germline V gene are SGDLS and YYNGEE.